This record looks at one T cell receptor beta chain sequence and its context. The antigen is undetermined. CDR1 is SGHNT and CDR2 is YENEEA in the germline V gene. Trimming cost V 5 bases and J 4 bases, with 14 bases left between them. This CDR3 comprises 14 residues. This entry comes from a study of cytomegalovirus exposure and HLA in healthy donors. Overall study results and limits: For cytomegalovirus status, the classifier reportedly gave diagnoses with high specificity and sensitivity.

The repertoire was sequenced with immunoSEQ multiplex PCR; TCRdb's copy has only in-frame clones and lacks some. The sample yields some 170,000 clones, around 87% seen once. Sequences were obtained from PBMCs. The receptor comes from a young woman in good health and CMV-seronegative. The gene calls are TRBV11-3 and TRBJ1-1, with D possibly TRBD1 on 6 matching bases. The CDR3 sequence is CASSPSPRGTEAFF. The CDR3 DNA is TGTGCCAGCAGCCCTAGTCCCAGGGGCACTGAAGCTTTCTTT.